Detailed here is one TCR beta chain. What it binds is unknown. The data belong to a study of graft-versus-host responses after intestinal transplantation. As for the study in general: The recipients all started with anti-thymocyte globulin induction and then took tacrolimus and steroids for 3 to 4 years.

The study's findings and limits: The recipient marrow held GvH clones, and some of them showed up first in ileum or blood.

Using immunoSEQ multiplex PCR, the repertoire was profiled, and TCRdb retains in-frame clones only, with some absent. This sample yields roughly 120,000 clones, of which just over 90% are seen a single time; about 0.18% belongs to the top ten. J gave up 0 bases and V 4 bases, and 12 bases lay outside the gene matches. CDR1 and CDR2 from the germline V gene are SGHVS and FNYEAQ. The CDR3 spans 17 residues. The sequence was obtained from a human donor who received an intestinal transplant. The starting material was unstimulated CD4+ T cells sorted from spleen or lymph node cells, obtained before intestinal transplant. The V call is TRBV7-6, the J call TRBJ2-7; 7 bases are a match to TRBD2. CDR3 DNA sequence: TGTGCCAGCAGCTACGACGCGATCCAGCGGGGCTCCTACGAGCAGTACTTC. Translated: CASSYDAIQRGSYEQYF.